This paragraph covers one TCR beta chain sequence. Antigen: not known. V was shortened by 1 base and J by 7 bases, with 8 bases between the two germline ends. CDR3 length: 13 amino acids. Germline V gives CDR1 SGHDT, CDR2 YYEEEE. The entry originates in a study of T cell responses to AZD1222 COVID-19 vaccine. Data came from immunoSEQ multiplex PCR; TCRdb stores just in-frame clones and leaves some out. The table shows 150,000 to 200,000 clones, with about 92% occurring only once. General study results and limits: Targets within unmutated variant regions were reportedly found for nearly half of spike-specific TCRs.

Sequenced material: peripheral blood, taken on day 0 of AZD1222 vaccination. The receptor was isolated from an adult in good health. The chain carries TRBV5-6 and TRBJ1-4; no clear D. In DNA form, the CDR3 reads TGTGCCAGCAGCTTGAGCCCAAGTGAAAAACTGTTTTTT. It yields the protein CASSLSPSEKLFF.